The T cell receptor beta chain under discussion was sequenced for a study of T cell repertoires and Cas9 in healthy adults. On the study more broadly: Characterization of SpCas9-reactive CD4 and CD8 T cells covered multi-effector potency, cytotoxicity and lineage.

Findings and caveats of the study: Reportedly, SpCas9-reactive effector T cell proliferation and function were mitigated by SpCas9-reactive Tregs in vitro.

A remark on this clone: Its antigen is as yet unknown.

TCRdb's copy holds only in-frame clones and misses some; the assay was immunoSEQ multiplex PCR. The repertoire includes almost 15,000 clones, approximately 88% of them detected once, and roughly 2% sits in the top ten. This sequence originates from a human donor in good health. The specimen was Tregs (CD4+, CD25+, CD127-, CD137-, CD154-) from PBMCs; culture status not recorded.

The CDR3 protein is CASSSRRTAQETQYF. CDR3 sequence (DNA): TGTGCCAGCAGCTCAAGACGGACAGCACAAGAGACCCAGTACTTC. This chain connects TRBV7-2 to TRBJ2-5, with a tentative D call TRBD1 (6 bases). The V gene lost 4 bases and the J gene lost 2 bases, with 14 bases spanning the gap. The CDR3 covers 15 residues. CDR1 is SGHTA, CDR2 FQGNSA, per germline.